Sequencing of this T cell receptor (beta chain) was carried out in a study of metastatic and nonmetastatic thyroid tumors. Notes on the study in general: Significantly higher TCR beta diversity was reportedly seen in malignant thyroid tumors than benign nodules, in blood and tumor.

Germline V gene sequence: CDR1 MNHEY, CDR2 SMNVEV (reference sequence). This CDR3 region has 15 residues. Trimming stripped 5 bases from V and 0 bases from J, with 14 bases between. No treatment of any kind had been given to any patient before thyroid surgery. TCRdb re-called the PCR reads through MiXCR. The data contain 12,000 or so clones, less than 30% of them singletons. This clone was recorded a few times. What it binds is unknown. This TCR was recovered from a female donor with papillary thyroid cancer or a benign thyroid nodule (not recorded which). Some clones in this sample may be carry-over from other donors' samples. The V and J genes are TRBV27 and TRBJ2-7; D ambiguous. Sequenced input: tumor tissue. This chain's CDR3 is CASSRTSFSSYEQYF. CDR3 nucleotides: TGTGCCAGCAGTCGAACATCATTTAGCTCCTACGAGCAGTACTTC.